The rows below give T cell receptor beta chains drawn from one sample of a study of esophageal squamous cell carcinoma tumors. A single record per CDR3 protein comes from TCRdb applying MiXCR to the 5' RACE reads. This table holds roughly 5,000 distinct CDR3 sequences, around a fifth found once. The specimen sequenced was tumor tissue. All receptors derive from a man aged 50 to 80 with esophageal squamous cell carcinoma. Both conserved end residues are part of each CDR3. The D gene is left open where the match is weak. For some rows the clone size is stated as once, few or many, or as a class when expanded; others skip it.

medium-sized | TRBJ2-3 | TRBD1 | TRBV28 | CASSWGQGYTQYF | TGTGCCAGCAGTTGGGGACAGGGATATACGCAGTATTTT
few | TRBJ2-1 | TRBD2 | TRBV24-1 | CATSDWVGASGVEQFF | TGTGCCACCAGTGACTGGGTCGGGGCTAGCGGAGTTGAGCAGTTCTTC
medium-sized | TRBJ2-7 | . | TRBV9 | CASSVAPGGVYEQYF | TGTGCCAGCAGCGTAGCACCCGGAGGGGTCTACGAGCAGTACTTC
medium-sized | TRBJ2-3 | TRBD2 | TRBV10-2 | CAGGTSWKGDTQYF | TGCGCCGGAGGGACTAGCTGGAAAGGAGATACGCAGTATTTT
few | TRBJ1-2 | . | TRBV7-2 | CASSSLSYGDTF | TGTGCCAGCAGCTCACTTAGCTATGGCGACACCTTC
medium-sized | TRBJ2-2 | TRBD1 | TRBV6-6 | CASSRTGTGGGPGELFF | TGTGCCAGCAGTCGCACCGGGACAGGGGGAGGTCCCGGGGAGCTGTTTTTT
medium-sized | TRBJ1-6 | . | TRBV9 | CASSVWISSLHF | TGTGCCAGCAGCGTTTGGATCTCTAGCCTCCACTTT
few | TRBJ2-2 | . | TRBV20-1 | CSARRRGTGELFF | TGCAGTGCTAGACGACGCGGGACCGGGGAGCTGTTTTTT
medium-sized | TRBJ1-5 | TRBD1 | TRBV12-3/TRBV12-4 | CASRNQGGGSNQPQHF | TGTGCCAGCAGAAATCAGGGGGGGGGGAGCAATCAGCCCCAGCATTTT
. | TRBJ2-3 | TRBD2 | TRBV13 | CASNSWGGKFGDTQYF | TGTGCCAGCAACTCGTGGGGGGGGAAGTTCGGAGATACGCAGTATTTT
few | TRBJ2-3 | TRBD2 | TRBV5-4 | CASSARTSGTDTQYF | TGTGCCAGCAGCGCCAGGACTAGCGGGACAGATACGCAGTATTTT
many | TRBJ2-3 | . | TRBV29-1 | CSVETGTDTQYF | TGCAGCGTTGAAACGGGAACAGATACGCAGTATTTT
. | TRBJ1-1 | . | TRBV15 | CATSRSGLEGTEAFF | TGTGCCACCAGCAGATCGGGCCTAGAAGGCACTGAAGCTTTCTTT
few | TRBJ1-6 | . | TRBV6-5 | CASRTGLPNSPLHF | TGTGCCAGCAGGACGGGACTTCCTAATTCACCCCTCCACTTT
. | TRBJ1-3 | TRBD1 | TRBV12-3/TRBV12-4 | CASSWTGGGNTIYF | TGTGCCAGCAGTTGGACAGGGGGGGGAAACACCATATATTTT
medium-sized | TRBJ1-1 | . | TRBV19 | CASGRGGSTEAFF | TGTGCCAGTGGCAGGGGCGGCAGCACTGAAGCTTTCTTT
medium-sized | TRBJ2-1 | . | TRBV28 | CASRPQGYNEQFF | TGTGCCAGCAGACCTCAGGGCTACAATGAGCAGTTCTTC
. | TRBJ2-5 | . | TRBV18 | CASSPQETQYF | TGTGCCAGCTCACCACAAGAGACCCAGTACTTC
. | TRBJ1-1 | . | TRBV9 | CASSQDWNTEAFF | TGTGCCAGCAGCCAGGACTGGAACACTGAAGCTTTCTTT
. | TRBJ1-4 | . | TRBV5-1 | CASSYGGRQLMKNCFF | .
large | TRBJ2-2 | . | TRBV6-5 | CASSYSENGGTGELFF | TGTGCCAGCAGTTACTCGGAGAATGGGGGGACCGGGGAGCTGTTTTTT
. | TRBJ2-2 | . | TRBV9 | CASGGANTGELFF | TGTGCCAGCGGCGGGGCAAACACCGGGGAGCTGTTTTTT
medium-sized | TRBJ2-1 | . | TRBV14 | CASSQDLLPDYNEQFF | TGTGCCAGCAGCCAAGATCTTCTCCCGGACTACAATGAGCAGTTCTTC
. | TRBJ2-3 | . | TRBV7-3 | CASSLTGTPGDTQYF | TGTGCCAGCAGCTTAACTGGGACCCCTGGGGATACGCAGTATTTT
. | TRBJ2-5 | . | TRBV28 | CASSFTDIQETQYF | TGTGCCAGCAGTTTTACGGATATCCAAGAGACCCAGTACTTC
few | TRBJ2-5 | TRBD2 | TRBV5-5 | CASSQIGGRGETQYF | TGTGCCAGCAGCCAAATCGGCGGGAGAGGAGAGACCCAGTACTTC